This T cell receptor (beta chain) stems from a study of blood T cell repertoires in COVID-19. Study at large: The origin of the acute and convalescent COVID-19 samples was the United States, Italy and Spain.

This CDR3 has 16 amino acids. Germline values: CDR1 KGHDR, CDR2 SFDVKD. V shed 4 bases and J shed 5 bases, with 19 bases lying between them. Original handling: Using reference gene primer amplification, nucleated cell counts were estimated. The repertoire was sequenced with immunoSEQ multiplex PCR; TCRdb's copy has only in-frame clones and lacks some. V, J and clone size are those of that table, while D and trimming were read from the DNA. The sample shows more than 150,000 clones, 70% to 90% of them seen only once. This clone was picked up one time. The TCR sequence derives from a woman aged 80 or over with acute or convalescent COVID-19. The sample was peripheral blood. V gene TRBV24-1 combines with J gene TRBJ1-1; a weak D match, TRBD1 (5 bases). The CDR3 loop is CATSDTGLPRWTEAFF. The CDR3 DNA reads as TGTGCCACCAGTGACACGGGACTCCCTCGCTGGACTGAAGCTTTCTTT.